This T cell receptor (beta chain) came from a study of blood T cell repertoires in COVID-19. Study overall: T cells, B-cell-depleted T cells, or PBMCs provided the cDNA or gDNA that served as material.

This clone came up a few times. The CDR3 contains 17 residues. Germline-derived CDR1 and CDR2 are KGHSH and LQKENI. The V and J ends lost 6 bases and 10 bases, in that order; junction bases with no gene match: 23. Clones were read by immunoSEQ multiplex PCR, and TCRdb kept only the in-frame ones, dropping some. This table holds about 160,000 clones, roughly 84% found once. This study enrolled people aged roughly 18 to 90 from about 24 US geographic areas. This chain links TRBV18 with TRBJ1-1; the match to TRBD1 covers 7 bases. Sequenced material: PBMCs or T cells enriched from blood (not recorded which). The receptor comes from a man aged 55-75 years who had recovered from COVID-19. CDR3 nucleotide sequence: TGTGCCAGCTCGTCGGTGGGAGGACAGGACGATGGGTTAGGAGCTTTCTTT. It translates to CASSSVGGQDDGLGAFF.